The 15 T cell receptor beta chains reported below all come from one sample, sequenced in a study of control samples from healthy donors and cancer patients. Repertoires were generated with immunoSEQ multiplex PCR, while TCRdb's copy carries only in-frame clones and drops some. The table records 130,000 or so clones, about nine tenths of them present only once. Sequences were obtained from blood. The receptors were gathered from a man aged 35 to 55 in good health.

The CDR3 nucleotides are TGTGCCAGCAGCCAAGAGTTGAGTGGCCCCCAGCATTTT. Protein: CASSQELSGPQHF. The V call is TRBV14, the J call TRBJ1-5; D call uncertain. CDR3 length: 13 residues. V was cut by 0 bases and J by 10 bases, with 10 bases left in between. The germline V gene has CDR1 SGHDN and CDR2 FVKESK.

The chain combines TRBV2 with TRBJ1-5; D is uncertain. CDR3 length: 15 residues. Germline V gene data show CDR1 as SNHLY and CDR2 as FYNNEI. V lost 3 bases, J lost 0 bases, and 9 bases lay in between. DNA of the CDR3: TGTGCCAGCAGTGATCTCGAGGCTAGCAATCAGCCCCAGCATTTT. Translation: CASSDLEASNQPQHF.

The CDR3 is CASLKWNTEAFF. The DNA for the CDR3 is TGTGCCTCACTTAAGTGGAACACTGAAGCTTTCTTT. The chain has TRBV6-5 and TRBJ1-1; D is ambiguous. The CDR3 is made up of 12 amino acids. The germline gives CDR1 MNHEY, CDR2 SVGAGI. V lost 11 bases and J lost 1, with 11 bases in between.

J is TRBJ1-1 and V is TRBV7-2, with 7 bases that match TRBD1. This CDR3 is 16 amino acids long. Per the germline V gene, CDR1 is SGHTA and CDR2 is FQGNSA. The junction had 11 bases not matched to a gene; V was cut back by 5 bases and J by 2 bases. The CDR3 nucleotides are TGTGCCAGCAGCCCCCGACAGGGATCAACTAACACTGAAGCTTTCTTT. Translating gives CASSPRQGSTNTEAFF.

V is TRBV4-2 and J is TRBJ1-3, with D perhaps TRBD1 (5 bases). The CDR3 spans 15 residues. Germline-derived CDR1 and CDR2 are LGHNA and YNFKEQ. V shed 6 bases and J shed 0 bases, with 12 bases lying between them. The DNA of the CDR3 is TGTGCCAGCAGTCCCACAGGTGGCTCTGGAAACACCATATATTTT. Translated: CASSPTGGSGNTIYF.

This clone was seen a handful of times. This sequence joins TRBV10-1 and TRBJ2-2, with TRBD2 as a possible D gene (7 bases). The V end was cut by 5 bases, the J end by 7 bases, with 14 bases between. Per the germline V gene, CDR1 is WNHNN and CDR2 is SYGVQD (reference sequence). This CDR3 is 14 amino acids long. The CDR3 nucleotides read TGCGCCAGCAGTCGGGGGGCGCAGGGCGGGGAGCTGTTTTTT. Translating it yields CASSRGAQGGELFF.

The gene calls are TRBV15 and TRBJ2-1; D might be TRBD2 (6 bases). Germline CDR1 LNHNV, CDR2 YYDKDF (reference sequence). V was shortened by 0 bases and J by 7 bases, with 10 bases between the two germline ends. This CDR3 has 14 residues. The CDR3 is CATSRDSGRNEQFF. The CDR3 DNA sequence: TGTGCCACCAGCAGAGATTCAGGGAGGAATGAGCAGTTCTTC.

DNA for the CDR3: TGTGCCATCAGTGATGGACAGCGGAACATTCAGTACTTC. Its translation is CAISDGQRNIQYF. This chain uses TRBV10-3 with TRBJ2-4; a possible D gene is TRBD1 (6 bases). V lost 3 bases and J lost 7, with 10 bases in between. CDR1 and CDR2 (germline): ENHRY, SYGVKD. This CDR3 contains 13 residues.

The chain has TRBV27 and TRBJ2-3, with D possibly called TRBD1 or TRBD2 (5 bases each). The CDR3 consists of 13 residues. Trimming removed 6 bases from V and 5 bases from J, with 12 bases in between. CDR1 is MNHEY and CDR2 is SMNVEV in the germline V gene (reference sequence). CDR3 residues: CASRPPRGDTQYF. The CDR3 DNA reads as TGTGCCAGCAGGCCCCCGAGGGGAGATACGCAGTATTTT.

The rearrangement uses TRBV9 and TRBJ2-5; 10 bases agree with TRBD2. The length of the CDR3 is 18 residues. Germline CDR1 reads SGDLS; CDR2 reads YYNGEE. Unmatched junction bases numbered 8, after V lost 0 bases and J lost 0 bases. The CDR3 nucleotides read TGTGCCAGCAGCGTAGCTATTAGCGGGGGGCCGTACCAAGAGACCCAGTACTTC. This codes for CASSVAISGGPYQETQYF. Full variable domain (remainder filled in from reference TRBV9 and TRBJ2-5): DSGVTQTPKHLITATGQRVTLRCSPRSGDLSVYWYQQSLDQGLQFLIQYYNGEERAKGNILERFSAQQFPDLHSELNLSSLELGDSALYFCASSVAISGGPYQETQYFGPGTRLLVL.

The genes are TRBV6-5 and TRBJ1-5, with D perhaps matching TRBD1 (6 bases). The CDR3 contains 15 residues. Germline loops: CDR1 MNHEY, CDR2 SVGAGI. V gave up 8 bases and J gave up 2 bases, with 16 bases separating them. The CDR3 sequence: CASRDTGLGNQPQHF. CDR3 nucleotides: TGTGCCAGCCGAGACACAGGGTTGGGCAATCAGCCCCAGCATTTT.

The chain employs TRBV7-2 and TRBJ2-2; 10 bases fit TRBD1. Germline assignment: CDR1 SGHTA and CDR2 FQGNSA. CDR3 size: 17 residues. V lost 5 bases, J lost 7 bases, and 13 bases stayed unmatched. CDR3 loop: CASSIRRQGAKGGELFF. CDR3 sequence (DNA): TGTGCCAGCAGCATAAGAAGACAGGGGGCTAAAGGCGGGGAGCTGTTTTTT.

This clone was detected only once. The CDR3 region is CASSRLGEKLFF. The CDR3 coding sequence is TGTGCCAGCAGCCGACTAGGGGAAAAACTGTTTTTT. The rearrangement links TRBV3-1 (or the pseudogene TRBV3-2) to TRBJ1-4; D is ambiguous. This CDR3 has 12 residues. Trimming removed 4 bases from V and 8 bases from J, with 8 bases in between. CDR1 is LGHDT, CDR2 YNNKEL, per germline (reference sequence).

This clone turned up a few times. The rearrangement joins TRBV7-2 to TRBJ1-5; 7 nucleotides line up with TRBD1. After removal of 2 bases from V and 9 bases from J, the junction contained 10 bases not matched to a gene. Germline assignment: CDR1 SGHTA and CDR2 FQGNSA. The CDR3 extends over 15 amino acids. CDR3 amino acids: CASSLSTGGGGPQHF. The CDR3 DNA reads as TGTGCCAGCAGCTTATCCACAGGAGGGGGCGGGCCCCAGCATTTT.

V usage is TRBV19 and J usage is TRBJ1-1, with D perhaps TRBD1 (6 bases). CDR1 is LNHDA and CDR2 is SQIVND in the germline V gene (reference sequence). Trimming cost V 4 bases and J 0 bases, with 12 bases left between them. The CDR3 has 15 amino acids. The CDR3 is CASSTRQVMNTEAFF. In DNA form, the CDR3 reads TGTGCCAGTAGTACCAGACAGGTAATGAACACTGAAGCTTTCTTT.